The sequence of this TCR beta chain was determined in a study of T cells in Graves' hyperthyroidism and ophthalmopathy. This clonotype has more than one count but fewer than ten. A much larger clonotype is one base distant, so this may be a read error. Amplified regions were TCR beta CDR3 sequences from RNA transcripts. The HTBI primer set drove a first-round RT-PCR of the TCR CDR3. MiXCR, run by TCRdb on the multiplex PCR reads, gives a single entry per CDR3 protein. Among around 440,000 distinct CDR3 sequences listed, around 16% were seen once. Germline V gene lookup returns CDR1 DFQATT and CDR2 SNEGSKA (reference sequence). The CDR3 totals 13 residues. With 1 base removed from V and 5 bases from J, the gap between germline ends came to 11 bases. The diagnostic basis comprised clinical symptoms, serum thyroxine and TRAb, thyroid ultrasound and orbital computed tomography.

The chain joins TRBV20-1 to TRBJ2-5; D call uncertain. Material: blood. The sequence came from a woman aged 18-30 years with Graves' hyperthyroidism. The CDR3 DNA reads as TGCAGTGCTAGAGGAGACAAACGGGAGACCCAGTACTTC. The encoded protein is CSARGDKRETQYF.